This TCR beta chain was sequenced in a study of shared clonotypes between healthy human individuals. As defined, naive CD8 cells were CD45RO-negative and positively selected for CCR7, with terminally differentiated effector memory CD45RA+ cells excluded. The ends lost 0 bases at V and 3 bases at J; junction bases unmatched: 5. CDR1 and CDR2 from the germline V gene are GTSNPN and SVGIG (reference sequence). This CDR3 is built from 14 residues. TCRdb's copy holds only in-frame clones and misses some; the assay was immunoSEQ multiplex PCR. Among hundreds of thousands of clones listed, 85% to 95% were seen once.

Specimen: naive CD8+ T cells sorted from blood. The chain couples TRBV30 to TRBJ2-7, with 7 bases fitting TRBD2. This TCR was sampled from a woman aged 25-40 years in good health. The CDR3 protein is CAWSVGGSSYEQYF. The CDR3 coding sequence is TGTGCCTGGAGTGTTGGCGGGAGTAGCTACGAGCAGTACTTC.